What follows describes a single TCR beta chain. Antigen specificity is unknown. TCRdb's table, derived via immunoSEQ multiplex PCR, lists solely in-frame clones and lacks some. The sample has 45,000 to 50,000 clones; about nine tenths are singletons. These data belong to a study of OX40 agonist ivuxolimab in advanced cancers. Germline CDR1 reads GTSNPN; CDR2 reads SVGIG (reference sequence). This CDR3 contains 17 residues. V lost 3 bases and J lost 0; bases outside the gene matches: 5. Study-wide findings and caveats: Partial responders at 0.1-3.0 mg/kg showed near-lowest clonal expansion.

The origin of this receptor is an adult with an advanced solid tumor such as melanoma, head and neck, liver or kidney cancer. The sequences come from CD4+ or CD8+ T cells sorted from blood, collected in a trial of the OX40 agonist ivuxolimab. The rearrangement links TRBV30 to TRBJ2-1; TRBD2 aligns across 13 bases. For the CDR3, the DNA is TGTGCCTGGAGCCCGGGACTAGCGGGGAGCTCCTACAATGAGCAGTTCTTC. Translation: CAWSPGLAGSSYNEQFF.